This TCR beta chain was obtained from a study of cytomegalovirus exposure and HLA in healthy donors. The CDR3 is 14 residues long. From germline, CDR1 is SGDLS and CDR2 YYNGEE. With 4 bases clipped from V and 6 bases from J, the junction kept 2 bases outside the gene matches. A remark on this clone: Its specificity is not known.

Sequencing used immunoSEQ multiplex PCR; TCRdb keeps in-frame clones, though not all of them. The sample includes around 75,000 clones, 85% of them seen just once. General observations from the study: A few of the chains that were CMV-associated were confirmed in vitro to be specific for CMV antigens. The majority of TCR sequences were rare, yet some public TCRs appeared in many donors. Clusters of TCRs from the first cohort tended to co-occur in the roughly 120 validation repertoires (as a later analysis found).

This receptor was taken from a man aged 25 to 40 in good health and CMV-seronegative. The specimen was PBMCs. The chain links TRBV9 to TRBJ2-1; 12 bases are shared with TRBD2. The CDR3 DNA is TGTGCCAGCAGCAGGGGACTAGCGGGCAATGAGCAGTTCTTC. Translating it yields CASSRGLAGNEQFF.